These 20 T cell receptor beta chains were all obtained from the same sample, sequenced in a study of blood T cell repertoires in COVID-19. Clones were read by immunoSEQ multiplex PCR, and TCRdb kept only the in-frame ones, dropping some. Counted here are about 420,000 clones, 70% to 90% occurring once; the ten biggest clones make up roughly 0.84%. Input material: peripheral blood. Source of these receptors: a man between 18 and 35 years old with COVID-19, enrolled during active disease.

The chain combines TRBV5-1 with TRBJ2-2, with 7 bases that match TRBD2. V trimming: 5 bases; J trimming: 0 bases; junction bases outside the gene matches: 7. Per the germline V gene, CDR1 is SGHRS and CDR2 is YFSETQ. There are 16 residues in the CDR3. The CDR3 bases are TGCGCCAGCAGGGGGCTAGCGGCTACGAACACCGGGGAGCTGTTTTTT. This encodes CASRGLAATNTGELFF.

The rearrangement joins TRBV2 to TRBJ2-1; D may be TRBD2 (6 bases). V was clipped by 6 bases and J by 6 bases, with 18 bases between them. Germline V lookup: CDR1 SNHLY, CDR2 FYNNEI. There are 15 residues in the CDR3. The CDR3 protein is CASRRGWTTGNEQFF. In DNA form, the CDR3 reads TGTGCCAGCAGGAGAGGATGGACTACCGGCAATGAGCAGTTCTTC.

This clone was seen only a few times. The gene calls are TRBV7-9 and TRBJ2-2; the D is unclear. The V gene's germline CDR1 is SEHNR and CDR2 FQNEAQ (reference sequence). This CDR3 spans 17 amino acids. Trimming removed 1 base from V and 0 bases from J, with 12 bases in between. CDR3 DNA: TGTGCCAGCAGCTTAGGGTTGCAGTTCGCGAACACCGGGGAGCTGTTTTTT. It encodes CASSLGLQFANTGELFF.

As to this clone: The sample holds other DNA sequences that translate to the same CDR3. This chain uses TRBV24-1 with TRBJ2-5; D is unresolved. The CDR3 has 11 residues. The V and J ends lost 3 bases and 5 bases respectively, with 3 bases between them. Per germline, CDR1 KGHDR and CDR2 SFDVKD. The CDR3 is CATSDRETQYF. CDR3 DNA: TGTGCCACCAGTGATCGGGAGACCCAGTACTTC.

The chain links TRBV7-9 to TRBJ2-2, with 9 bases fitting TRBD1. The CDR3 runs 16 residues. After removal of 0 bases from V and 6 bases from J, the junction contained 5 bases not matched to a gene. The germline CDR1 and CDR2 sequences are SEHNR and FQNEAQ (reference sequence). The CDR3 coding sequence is TGTGCCAGCAGCTTAGCGGTTGGGACAGGGTCCGGGGAGCTGTTTTTT. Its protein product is CASSLAVGTGSGELFF.

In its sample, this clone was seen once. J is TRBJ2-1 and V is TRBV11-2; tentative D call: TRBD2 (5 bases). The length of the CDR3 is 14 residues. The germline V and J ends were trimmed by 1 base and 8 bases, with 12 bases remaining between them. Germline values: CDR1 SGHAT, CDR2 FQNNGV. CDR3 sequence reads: CASSLGTQVDEQFF. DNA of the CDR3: TGTGCCAGCAGCTTAGGGACTCAGGTCGATGAGCAGTTCTTC.

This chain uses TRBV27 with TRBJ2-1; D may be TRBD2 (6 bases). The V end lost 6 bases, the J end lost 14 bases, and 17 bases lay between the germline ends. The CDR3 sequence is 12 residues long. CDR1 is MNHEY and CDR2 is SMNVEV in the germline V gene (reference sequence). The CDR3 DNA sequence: TGTGCCAGCAGGAAGGATAGCGGAGTCAAGTTCTTC. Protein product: CASRKDSGVKFF.

CDR3 nucleotide sequence: TGTGCCAGCAGCTTGGGGGGCTCTAGCGGACCATACGAGCAGTACTTC. Protein: CASSLGGSSGPYEQYF. This chain joins TRBV5-5 and TRBJ2-7; 7 bases are a match to TRBD2. Trimming took 0 bases from V and 4 from J; bases not matched to a gene: 10. Germline values: CDR1 SGHKS, CDR2 YYEKEE (reference sequence). The CDR3 extends over 16 amino acids.

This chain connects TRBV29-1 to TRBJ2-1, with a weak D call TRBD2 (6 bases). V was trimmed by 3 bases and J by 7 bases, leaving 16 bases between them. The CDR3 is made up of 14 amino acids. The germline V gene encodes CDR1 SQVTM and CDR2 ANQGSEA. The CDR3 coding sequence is TGCAGCGTTGAGACACCGGGACTGAGAAATGAGCAGTTCTTC. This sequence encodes CSVETPGLRNEQFF.

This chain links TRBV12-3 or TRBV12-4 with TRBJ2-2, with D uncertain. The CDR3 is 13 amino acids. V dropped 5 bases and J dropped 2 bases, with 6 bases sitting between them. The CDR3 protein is CASSPHNTGELFF. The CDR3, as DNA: TGTGCCAGCAGTCCACACAACACCGGGGAGCTGTTTTTT.

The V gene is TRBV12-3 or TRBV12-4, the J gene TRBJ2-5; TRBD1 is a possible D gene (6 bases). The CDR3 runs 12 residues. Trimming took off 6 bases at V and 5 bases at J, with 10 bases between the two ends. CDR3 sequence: CASSRTGETQYF. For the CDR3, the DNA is TGTGCCAGCAGCCGTACAGGGGAGACCCAGTACTTC.

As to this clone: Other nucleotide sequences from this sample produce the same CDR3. DNA of the CDR3: TGTGCCAGCAGCCAGGGGACTAGCGGGAGGGAGACCCAGTACTTC. As protein: CASSQGTSGRETQYF. The rearrangement uses TRBV4-2 and TRBJ2-5; the match to TRBD2 covers 15 bases. V shed 3 bases, J shed 5 bases, and the junction held 1 base outside the gene matches. The CDR3 totals 15 residues. Germline values: CDR1 LGHNA, CDR2 YNFKEQ.

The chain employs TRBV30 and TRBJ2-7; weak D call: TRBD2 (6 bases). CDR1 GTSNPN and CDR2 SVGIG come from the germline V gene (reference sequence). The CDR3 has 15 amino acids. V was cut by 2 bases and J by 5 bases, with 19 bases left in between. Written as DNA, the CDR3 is TGTGCCTGGAGTCCACCGGGACTCAGGAGGAACGAGCAGTACTTC. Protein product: CAWSPPGLRRNEQYF. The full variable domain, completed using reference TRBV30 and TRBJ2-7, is SQTIHQWPATLVQPVGSPLSLECTVEGTSNPNLYWYRQAAGRGLQLLFYSVGIGQISSEVPQNLSASRPQDRQFILSSKKLLLSDSGFYLCAWSPPGLRRNEQYFGPGTRLTVT.

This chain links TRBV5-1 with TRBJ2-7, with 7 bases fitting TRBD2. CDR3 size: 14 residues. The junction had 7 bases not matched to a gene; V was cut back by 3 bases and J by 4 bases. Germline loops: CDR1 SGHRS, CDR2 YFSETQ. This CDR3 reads CASSWTRPGYEQYF. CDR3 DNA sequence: TGCGCCAGCAGCTGGACTAGGCCGGGATACGAGCAGTACTTC. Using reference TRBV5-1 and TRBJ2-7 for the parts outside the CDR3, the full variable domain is KAGVTQTPRYLIKTRGQQVTLSCSPISGHRSVSWYQQTPGQGLQFLFEYFSETQRNKGNFPGRFSGRQFSNSRSEMNVSTLELGDSALYLCASSWTRPGYEQYFGPGTRLTVT.

CDR3 in amino acids: CASKRTSGGHEQYF. DNA for the CDR3: TGTGCCAGCAAGAGGACTAGCGGGGGTCACGAGCAGTACTTC. The chain has TRBV11-3 and TRBJ2-7, with 13 bases matching TRBD2. CDR1 is SGHNT and CDR2 is YENEEA in the germline V gene. The CDR3 sequence is 14 residues long. V shed 7 bases and J 5 bases; nucleotides not matched to a gene: 5.

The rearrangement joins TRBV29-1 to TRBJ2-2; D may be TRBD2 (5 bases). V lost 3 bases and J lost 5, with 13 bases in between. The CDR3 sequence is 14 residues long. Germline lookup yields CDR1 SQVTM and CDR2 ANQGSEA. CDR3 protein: CSVEVALKTGELFF. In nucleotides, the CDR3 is TGCAGCGTTGAGGTAGCGTTAAAAACCGGGGAGCTGTTTTTT.

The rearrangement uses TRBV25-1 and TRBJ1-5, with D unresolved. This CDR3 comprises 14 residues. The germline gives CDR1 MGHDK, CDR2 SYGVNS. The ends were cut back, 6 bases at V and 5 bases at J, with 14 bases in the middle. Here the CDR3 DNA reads TGTGCCAGCAGCCCGAGGGATGAGGATCAGCCCCAGCATTTT. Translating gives CASSPRDEDQPQHF.

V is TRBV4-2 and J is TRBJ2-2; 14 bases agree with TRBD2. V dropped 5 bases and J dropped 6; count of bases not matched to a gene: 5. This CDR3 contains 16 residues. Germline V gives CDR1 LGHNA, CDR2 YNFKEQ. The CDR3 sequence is CASSKGTSGSAGELFF. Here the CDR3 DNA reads TGTGCCAGCAGCAAAGGGACTAGCGGGAGTGCCGGGGAGCTGTTTTTT.

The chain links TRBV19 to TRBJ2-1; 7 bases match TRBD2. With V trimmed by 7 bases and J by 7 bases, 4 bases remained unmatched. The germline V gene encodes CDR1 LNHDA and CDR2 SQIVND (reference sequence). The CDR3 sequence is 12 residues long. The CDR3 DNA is TGTGCCAGTACGGGGGGATCGAATGAGCAGTTCTTC. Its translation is CASTGGSNEQFF.

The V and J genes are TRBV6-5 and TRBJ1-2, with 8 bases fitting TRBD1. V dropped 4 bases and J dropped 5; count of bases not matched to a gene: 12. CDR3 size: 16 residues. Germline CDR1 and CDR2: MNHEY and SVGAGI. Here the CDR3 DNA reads TGTGCCAGCAGTTCCCAACCACAGGGGGTTCCTTATGGCTACACCTTC. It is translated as CASSSQPQGVPYGYTF.